A selection of T cell receptor beta chains follows, all from one sample in a study of blood T cell repertoires in COVID-19. Only in-frame clones appear in the TCRdb table, and some are missing; sequencing was by immunoSEQ multiplex PCR. The data hold about 130,000 clones, with roughly 90% observed a single time. Sequencing was carried out using PBMCs or T cells enriched from blood (not recorded which). These receptor sequences come from a woman aged 45-65 years who had recovered from COVID-19. Both conserved end residues are part of each CDR3. Fields, in order: J gene, V gene, D gene, CDR3 protein, CDR3 DNA. A D gene is named only where the DNA matches it firmly.

J gene: TRBJ1-3; V gene: TRBV24-1; D gene: .; CDR3 protein: CATKLGGSGNTIYF; CDR3 DNA: TGTGCCACCAAGTTAGGGGGTTCTGGAAACACCATATATTTT
J gene: TRBJ2-5; V gene: TRBV7-9; D gene: .; CDR3 protein: CASSAIRETQYF; CDR3 DNA: TGTGCCAGCAGCGCGATACGGGAGACCCAGTACTTC
J gene: TRBJ2-6; V gene: TRBV3-1/TRBV3-2; D gene: .; CDR3 protein: CASSQEAGGANVLTF; CDR3 DNA: TGTGCCAGCAGCCAAGAGGCAGGTGGGGCCAACGTCCTGACTTTC
J gene: TRBJ2-3; V gene: TRBV12-3/TRBV12-4; D gene: .; CDR3 protein: CASGQPFRDTQYF; CDR3 DNA: TGTGCCAGTGGACAGCCTTTCCGAGATACGCAGTATTTT
J gene: TRBJ1-3; V gene: TRBV30; D gene: .; CDR3 protein: CAWGTFPKGNTIYF; CDR3 DNA: TGTGCCTGGGGGACTTTTCCGAAAGGAAACACCATATATTTT
J gene: TRBJ1-4; V gene: TRBV18; D gene: TRBD1; CDR3 protein: CASSQSGTGNEKLFF; CDR3 DNA: TGTGCCAGCTCACAGTCCGGGACAGGGAATGAAAAACTGTTTTTT
J gene: TRBJ1-3; V gene: TRBV11-3; D gene: .; CDR3 protein: CASSLEPPGGSGNTIYF; CDR3 DNA: TGTGCCAGCAGCTTAGAACCTCCCGGAGGCTCTGGAAACACCATATATTTT
J gene: TRBJ1-4; V gene: TRBV6-6; D gene: .; CDR3 protein: CASSSGVEKLFF; CDR3 DNA: TGTGCCAGCAGTTCGGGGGTGGAAAAACTGTTTTTT
J gene: TRBJ2-2; V gene: TRBV7-2; D gene: TRBD1; CDR3 protein: CASSWDRGTGELFF; CDR3 DNA: TGTGCCAGCAGCTGGGACAGGGGAACCGGGGAGCTGTTTTTT
J gene: TRBJ1-5; V gene: TRBV9; D gene: TRBD1; CDR3 protein: CASSVEGASNQPQHF; CDR3 DNA: TGTGCCAGCAGCGTAGAGGGGGCTAGCAATCAGCCCCAGCATTTT
J gene: TRBJ2-7; V gene: TRBV5-5; D gene: TRBD1; CDR3 protein: CASSANLQGVYPF; CDR3 DNA: TGTGCCAGCAGCGCAAACCTACAGGGGGTCTACCCCTTC
J gene: TRBJ2-1; V gene: TRBV19; D gene: TRBD1; CDR3 protein: CASSLTGTGTNEQFF; CDR3 DNA: TGTGCCAGTAGTTTAACCGGGACAGGGACCAATGAGCAGTTCTTC
J gene: TRBJ2-7; V gene: TRBV13; D gene: .; CDR3 protein: CASSLASGVLSGEQYF; CDR3 DNA: TGTGCCAGCAGCTTGGCCTCAGGGGTTCTATCAGGCGAGCAGTACTTC
J gene: TRBJ2-7; V gene: TRBV9; D gene: TRBD1; CDR3 protein: CASSVAPGGYYEQYF; CDR3 DNA: TGTGCCAGCAGCGTAGCGCCAGGGGGATACTACGAGCAGTACTTC
J gene: TRBJ1-5; V gene: TRBV6-6; D gene: .; CDR3 protein: CASSYPGGSNQPQHF; CDR3 DNA: TGTGCCAGCAGTTACCCAGGAGGAAGCAATCAGCCCCAGCATTTT
J gene: TRBJ2-2; V gene: TRBV11-3; D gene: .; CDR3 protein: CASSLGLVVYTGELFF; CDR3 DNA: TGTGCCAGCAGCTTGGGGCTGGTAGTTTACACCGGGGAGCTGTTTTTT
J gene: TRBJ1-2; V gene: TRBV27; D gene: .; CDR3 protein: CASSAGQMYGYTF; CDR3 DNA: TGTGCCAGCAGTGCCGGACAGATGTATGGCTACACCTTC
J gene: TRBJ1-2; V gene: TRBV7-2; D gene: .; CDR3 protein: CASSLINREMGGYTF; CDR3 DNA: TGTGCCAGCAGCTTAATCAACAGGGAAATGGGTGGCTACACCTTC
J gene: TRBJ1-5; V gene: TRBV27; D gene: TRBD1; CDR3 protein: CASSWDSNQPQHF; CDR3 DNA: TGTGCCAGCAGTTGGGACAGTAATCAGCCCCAGCATTTT
J gene: TRBJ2-3; V gene: TRBV7-2; D gene: TRBD2; CDR3 protein: CASNPTGGTDTQYF; CDR3 DNA: TGTGCCAGCAACCCAACGGGGGGGACAGATACGCAGTATTTT